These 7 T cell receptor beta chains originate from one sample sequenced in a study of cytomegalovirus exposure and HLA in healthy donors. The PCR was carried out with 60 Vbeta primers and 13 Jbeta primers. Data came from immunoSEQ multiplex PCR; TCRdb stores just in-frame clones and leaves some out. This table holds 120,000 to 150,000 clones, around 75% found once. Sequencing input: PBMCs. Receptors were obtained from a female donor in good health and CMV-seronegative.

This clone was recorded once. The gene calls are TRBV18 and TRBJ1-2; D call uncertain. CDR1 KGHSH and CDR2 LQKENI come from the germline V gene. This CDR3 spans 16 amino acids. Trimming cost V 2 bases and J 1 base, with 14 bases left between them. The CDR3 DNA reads TGTGCCAGCTCACCAAATCCGACGGGGAATAACTATGGCTACACCTTC. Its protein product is CASSPNPTGNNYGYTF.

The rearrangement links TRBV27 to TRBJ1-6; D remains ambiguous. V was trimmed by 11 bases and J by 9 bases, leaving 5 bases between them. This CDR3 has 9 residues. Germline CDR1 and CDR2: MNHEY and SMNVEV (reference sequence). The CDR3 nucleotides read TGTGCCGCGGGTTCACCCCTCCACTTT. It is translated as CAAGSPLHF.

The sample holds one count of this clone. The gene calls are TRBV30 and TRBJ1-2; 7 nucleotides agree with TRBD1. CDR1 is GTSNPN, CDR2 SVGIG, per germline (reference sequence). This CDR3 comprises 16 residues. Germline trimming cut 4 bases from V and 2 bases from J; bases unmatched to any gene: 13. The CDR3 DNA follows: TGTGCCTGGAAAAGGGGGCAGGTTTTTACAAACTATGGCTACACCTTC. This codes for CAWKRGQVFTNYGYTF.

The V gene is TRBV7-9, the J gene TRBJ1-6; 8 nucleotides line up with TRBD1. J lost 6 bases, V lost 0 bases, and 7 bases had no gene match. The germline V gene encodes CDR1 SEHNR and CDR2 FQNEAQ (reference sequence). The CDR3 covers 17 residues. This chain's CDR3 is CASSLASGQGGNSPLHF. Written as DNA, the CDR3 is TGTGCCAGCAGCTTAGCCTCCGGACAGGGAGGTAATTCACCCCTCCACTTT.

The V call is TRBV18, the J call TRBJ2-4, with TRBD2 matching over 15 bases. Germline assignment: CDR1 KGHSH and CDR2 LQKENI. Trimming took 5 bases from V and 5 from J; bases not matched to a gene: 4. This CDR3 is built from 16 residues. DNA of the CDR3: TGTGCCAGCTCAAGGACTAGCGGGAGGGCCCAAAACATTCAGTACTTC. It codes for CASSRTSGRAQNIQYF.

For the CDR3, the DNA is TGTGCCAGCAGTTACGGAAGGCAGGCCTACGAGCAGTACTTC. Its translation is CASSYGRQAYEQYF. The chain uses TRBV6-5 and TRBJ2-7, with D hard to call. Trimming left V 2 bases short and J 2 bases short, with 10 bases between. CDR3 length: 14 residues. Germline V lookup: CDR1 MNHEY, CDR2 SVGAGI.

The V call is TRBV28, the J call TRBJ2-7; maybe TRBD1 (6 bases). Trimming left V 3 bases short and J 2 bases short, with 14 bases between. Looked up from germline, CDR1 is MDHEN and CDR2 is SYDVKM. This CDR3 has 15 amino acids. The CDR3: CASSLVSGDTYEQYF. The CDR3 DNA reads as TGTGCCAGCAGTTTGGTGTCAGGGGATACCTACGAGCAGTACTTC. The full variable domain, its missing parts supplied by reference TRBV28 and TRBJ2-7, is DVKVTQSSRYLVKRTGEKVFLECVQDMDHENMFWYRQDPGLGLRLIYFSYDVKMKEKGDIPEGYSVSREKKERFSLILESASTNQTSMYLCASSLVSGDTYEQYFGPGTRLTVT.